At least ten counts were recorded for the clone carrying this T cell receptor beta chain. Germline CDR1 and CDR2: SEHNR and FQNEAQ (reference sequence). The CDR3 length is 19 residues. Losses at the gene ends were 4 bases for V and 5 bases for J; bases not matched to a gene: 19. A 5'RACE template-switching step, the method used to make TCR cDNA, added a universal primer site and UMIs. TCRdb used MiXCR to reprocess the 5' RACE reads, holding one entry per CDR3 protein. Among 300,000 to 400,000 distinct CDR3 sequences listed, almost 4% were seen once. The sample is drawn from a study of T cells after yellow fever vaccination.

The chain couples TRBV7-9 to TRBJ2-3, with 9 positions matching TRBD2. Here the sequenced sample was PBMCs, taken 5 days after the yellow fever booster vaccination. This TCR was recovered from a man younger than 35 who received the YFV17D yellow fever vaccine. The CDR3 protein is CASSSPRGGAGGPIDTQYF. The DNA for the CDR3 is TGTGCCAGCAGCTCCCCCCGCGGCGGAGCGGGGGGACCTATAGATACGCAGTATTTT.